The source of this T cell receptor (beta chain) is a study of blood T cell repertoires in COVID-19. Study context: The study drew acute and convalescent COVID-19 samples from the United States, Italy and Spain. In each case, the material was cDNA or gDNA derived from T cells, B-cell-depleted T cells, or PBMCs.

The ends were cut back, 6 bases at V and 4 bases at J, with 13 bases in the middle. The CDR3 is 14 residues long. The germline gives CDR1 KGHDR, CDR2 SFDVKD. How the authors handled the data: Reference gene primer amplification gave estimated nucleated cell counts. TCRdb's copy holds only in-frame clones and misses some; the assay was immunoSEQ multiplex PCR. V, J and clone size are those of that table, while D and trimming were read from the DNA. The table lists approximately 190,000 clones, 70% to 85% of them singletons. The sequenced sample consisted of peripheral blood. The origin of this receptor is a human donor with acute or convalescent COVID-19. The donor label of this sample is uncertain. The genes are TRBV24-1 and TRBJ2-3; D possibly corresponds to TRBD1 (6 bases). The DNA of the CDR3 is TGTGCCACCAGTAAAGGGGGAGACGCAGATACGCAGTATTTT. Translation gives CATSKGGDADTQYF.